This T cell receptor beta chain was captured by sequencing in a study of T cell responses to AZD1222 COVID-19 vaccine. Points on this clone: Its antigen is not known.

Sequencing used immunoSEQ multiplex PCR; TCRdb keeps in-frame clones, though not all of them. The data contain roughly 100,000 clones, about 89% of them seen just once; the ten biggest clones take up over 3%. Study results and caveats: Repertoires were sampled only after the peak T cell response.

V was cut by 2 bases and J by 4 bases, with 11 bases left in between. Germline CDR1 and CDR2: KGHSH and LQKENI. The CDR3 has 14 residues. The rearrangement uses TRBV18 and TRBJ1-1; D unresolved. This clonotype was obtained from an adult who received the MenACWY meningococcal vaccine as a control. Material: peripheral blood, obtained 28 days after the second dose of the MenACWY control vaccine. The CDR3 DNA reads TGTGCCAGCTCACCATCGGGGAAGGGCACTGAAGCTTTCTTT. Translation: CASSPSGKGTEAFF.